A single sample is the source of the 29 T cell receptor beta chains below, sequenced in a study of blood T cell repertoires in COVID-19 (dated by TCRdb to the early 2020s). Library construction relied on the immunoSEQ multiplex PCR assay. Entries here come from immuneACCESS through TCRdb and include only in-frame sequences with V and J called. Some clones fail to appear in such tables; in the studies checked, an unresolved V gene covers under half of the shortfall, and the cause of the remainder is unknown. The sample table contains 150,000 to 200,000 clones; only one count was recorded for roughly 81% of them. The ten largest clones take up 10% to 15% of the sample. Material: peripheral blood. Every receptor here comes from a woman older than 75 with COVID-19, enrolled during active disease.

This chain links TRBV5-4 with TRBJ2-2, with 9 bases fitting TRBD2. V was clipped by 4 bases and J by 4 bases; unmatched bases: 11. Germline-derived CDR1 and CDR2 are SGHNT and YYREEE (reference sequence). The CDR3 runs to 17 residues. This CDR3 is CASSPGVVAGVTGELFF. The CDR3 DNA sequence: TGTGCCAGCAGCCCGGGGGTGGTAGCGGGAGTCACCGGGGAGCTGTTTTTT.

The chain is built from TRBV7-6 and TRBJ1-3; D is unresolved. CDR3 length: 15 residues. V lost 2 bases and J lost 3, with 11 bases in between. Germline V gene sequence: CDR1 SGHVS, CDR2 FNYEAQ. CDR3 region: CASSLFIGGGNTIYF. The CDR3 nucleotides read TGTGCCAGCAGCTTATTTATCGGTGGTGGAAACACCATATATTTT.

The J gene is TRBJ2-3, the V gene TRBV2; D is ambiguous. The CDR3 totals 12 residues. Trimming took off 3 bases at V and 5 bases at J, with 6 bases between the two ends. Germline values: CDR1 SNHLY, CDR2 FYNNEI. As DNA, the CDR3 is TGTGCCAGCAGTGACCGAGTAGATACGCAGTATTTT. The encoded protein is CASSDRVDTQYF.

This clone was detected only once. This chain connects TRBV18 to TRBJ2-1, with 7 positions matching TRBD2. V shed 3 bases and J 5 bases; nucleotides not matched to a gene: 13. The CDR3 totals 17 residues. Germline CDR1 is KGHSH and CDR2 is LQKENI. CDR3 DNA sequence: TGTGCCAGCTCACCTAAGGCCGGGGGAGGGCCGAACAATGAGCAGTTCTTC. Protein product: CASSPKAGGGPNNEQFF.

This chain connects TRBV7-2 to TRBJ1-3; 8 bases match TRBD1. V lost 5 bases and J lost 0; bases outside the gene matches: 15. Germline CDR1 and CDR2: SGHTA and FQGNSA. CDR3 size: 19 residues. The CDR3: CASSGFGQGISVSGNTIYF. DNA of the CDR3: TGTGCCAGCAGCGGCTTCGGACAGGGCATCTCGGTCTCTGGAAACACCATATATTTT.

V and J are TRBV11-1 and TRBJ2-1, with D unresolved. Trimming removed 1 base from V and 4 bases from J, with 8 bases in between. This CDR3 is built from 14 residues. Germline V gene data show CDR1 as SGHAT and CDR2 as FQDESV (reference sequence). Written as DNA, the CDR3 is TGTGCCAGCAGCTTAGTTCAGGCTTACAATGAGCAGTTCTTC. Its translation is CASSLVQAYNEQFF.

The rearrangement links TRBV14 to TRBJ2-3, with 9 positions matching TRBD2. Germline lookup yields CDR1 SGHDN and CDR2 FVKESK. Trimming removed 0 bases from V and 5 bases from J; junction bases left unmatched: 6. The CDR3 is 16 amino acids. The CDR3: CASSQEGGGALDTQYF. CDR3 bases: TGTGCCAGCAGCCAAGAAGGCGGGGGGGCGTTAGATACGCAGTATTTT.

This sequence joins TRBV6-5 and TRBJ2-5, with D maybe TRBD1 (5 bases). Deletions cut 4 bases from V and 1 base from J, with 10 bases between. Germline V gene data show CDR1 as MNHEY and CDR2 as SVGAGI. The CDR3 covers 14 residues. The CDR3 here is CASSWGQGQETQYF. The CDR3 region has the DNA TGTGCCAGCAGTTGGGGCCAGGGCCAAGAGACCCAGTACTTC.

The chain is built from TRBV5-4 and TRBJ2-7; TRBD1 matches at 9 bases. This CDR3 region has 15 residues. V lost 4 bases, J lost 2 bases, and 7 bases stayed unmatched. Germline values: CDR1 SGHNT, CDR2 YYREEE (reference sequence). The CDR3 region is CASSPGQGWTYEQYF. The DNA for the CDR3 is TGTGCCAGCAGCCCAGGACAGGGGTGGACCTACGAGCAGTACTTC.

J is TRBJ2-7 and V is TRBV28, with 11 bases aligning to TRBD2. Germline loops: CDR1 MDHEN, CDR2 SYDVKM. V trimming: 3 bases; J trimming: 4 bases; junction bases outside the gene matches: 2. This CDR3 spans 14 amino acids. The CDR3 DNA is TGTGCCAGCAGTTTTTTAGCGGGAGGGTACGAGCAGTACTTC. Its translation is CASSFLAGGYEQYF.

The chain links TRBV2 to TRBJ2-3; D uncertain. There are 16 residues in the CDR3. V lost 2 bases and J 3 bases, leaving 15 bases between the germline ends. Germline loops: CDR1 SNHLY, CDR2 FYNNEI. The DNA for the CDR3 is TGTGCCAGCAGTGAACGATCAAGGAGTGGTACAGATACGCAGTATTTT. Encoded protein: CASSERSRSGTDTQYF. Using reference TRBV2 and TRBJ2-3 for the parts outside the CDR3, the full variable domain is EPEVTQTPSHQVTQMGQEVILRCVPISNHLYFYWYRQILGQKVEFLVSFYNNEISEKSEIFDDQFSVERPDGSNFTLKIRSTKLEDSAMYFCASSERSRSGTDTQYFGPGTRLTVL.

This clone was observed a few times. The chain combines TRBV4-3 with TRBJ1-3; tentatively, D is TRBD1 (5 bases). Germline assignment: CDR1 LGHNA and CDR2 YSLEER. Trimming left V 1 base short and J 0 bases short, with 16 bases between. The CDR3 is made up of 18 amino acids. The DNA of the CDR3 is TGCGCCAGCAGCCAAGTCCTGGGGGGTCGGAGCTCTGGAAACACCATATATTTT. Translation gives CASSQVLGGRSSGNTIYF.

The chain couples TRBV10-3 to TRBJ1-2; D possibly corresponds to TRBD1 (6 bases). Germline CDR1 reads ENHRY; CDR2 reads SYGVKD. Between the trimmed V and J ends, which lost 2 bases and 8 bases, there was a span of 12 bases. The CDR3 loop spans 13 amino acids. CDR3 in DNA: TGTGCCATCAGTGAGCCAGGGGCACGGGGCTACACCTTC. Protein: CAISEPGARGYTF.

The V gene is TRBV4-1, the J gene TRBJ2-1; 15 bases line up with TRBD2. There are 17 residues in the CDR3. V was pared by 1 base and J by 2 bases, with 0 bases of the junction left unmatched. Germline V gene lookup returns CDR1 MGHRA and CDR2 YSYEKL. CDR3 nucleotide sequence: TGCGCCAGCAGCCAAGGGACTAGCGGGAGGGCCTACAATGAGCAGTTCTTC. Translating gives CASSQGTSGRAYNEQFF.

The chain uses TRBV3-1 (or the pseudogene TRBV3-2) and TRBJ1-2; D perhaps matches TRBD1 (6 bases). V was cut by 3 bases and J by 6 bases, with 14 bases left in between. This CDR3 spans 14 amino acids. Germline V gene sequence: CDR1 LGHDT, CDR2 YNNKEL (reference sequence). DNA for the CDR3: TGTGCCAGCAGCCATCTCATCTCAGGGGATGGCTACACCTTC. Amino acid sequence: CASSHLISGDGYTF.

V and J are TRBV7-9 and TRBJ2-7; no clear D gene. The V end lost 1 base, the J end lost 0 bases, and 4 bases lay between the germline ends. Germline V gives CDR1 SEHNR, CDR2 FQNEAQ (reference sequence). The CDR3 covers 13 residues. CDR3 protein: CASSLGHSYEQYF. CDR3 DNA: TGTGCCAGCAGCTTAGGACACTCCTACGAGCAGTACTTC. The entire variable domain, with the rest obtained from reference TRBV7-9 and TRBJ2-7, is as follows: DTGVSQNPRHKITKRGQNVTFRCDPISEHNRLYWYRQTLGQGPEFLTYFQNEAQLEKSRLLSDRFSAERPKGSFSTLEIQRTEQGDSAMYLCASSLGHSYEQYFGPGTRLTVT.

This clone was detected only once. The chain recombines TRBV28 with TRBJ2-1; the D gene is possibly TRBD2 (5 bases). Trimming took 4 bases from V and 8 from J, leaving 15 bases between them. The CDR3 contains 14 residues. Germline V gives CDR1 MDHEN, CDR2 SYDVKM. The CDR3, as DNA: TGTGCCAGCAGTTCAAGCCTAGGCGGGTATGAGCAGTTCTTC. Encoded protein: CASSSSLGGYEQFF.

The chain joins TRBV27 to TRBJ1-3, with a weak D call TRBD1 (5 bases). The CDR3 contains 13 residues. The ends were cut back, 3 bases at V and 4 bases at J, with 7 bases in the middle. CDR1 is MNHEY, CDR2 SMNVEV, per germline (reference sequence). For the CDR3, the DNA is TGTGCCAGCAGTTTCAACAGGGGAAACACCATATATTTT. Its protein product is CASSFNRGNTIYF.

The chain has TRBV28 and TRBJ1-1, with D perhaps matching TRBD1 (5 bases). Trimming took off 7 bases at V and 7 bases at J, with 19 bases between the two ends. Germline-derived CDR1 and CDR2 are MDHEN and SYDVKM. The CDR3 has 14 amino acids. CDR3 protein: CASTFWMQGNEAFF. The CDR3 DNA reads TGTGCCAGCACGTTTTGGATGCAGGGAAATGAAGCTTTCTTT.

The CDR3 region has the DNA TGTGCCAGCAGCTTGTTGGGTTTCACAGGGGGCAGAAACGAGCAGTACTTC. This translates into CASSLLGFTGGRNEQYF. The J gene is TRBJ2-7, the V gene TRBV5-6; the match to TRBD1 covers 9 bases. The junction had 13 bases not matched to a gene; V was cut back by 1 base and J by 5 bases. The CDR3 contains 17 residues. In germline, CDR1 is SGHDT, CDR2 YYEEEE. The full variable domain, completed using reference TRBV5-6 and TRBJ2-7, is DAGVTQSPTHLIKTRGQQVTLRCSPKSGHDTVSWYQQALGQGPQFIFQYYEEEERQRGNFPDRFSGHQFPNYSSELNVNALLLGDSALYLCASSLLGFTGGRNEQYFGPGTRLTVT.

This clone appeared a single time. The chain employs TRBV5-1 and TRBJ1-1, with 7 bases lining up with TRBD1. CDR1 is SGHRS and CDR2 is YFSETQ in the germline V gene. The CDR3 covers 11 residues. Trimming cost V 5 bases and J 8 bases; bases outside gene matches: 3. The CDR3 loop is CASRGTAEAFF. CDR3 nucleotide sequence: TGCGCCAGCAGAGGGACAGCAGAAGCTTTCTTT.

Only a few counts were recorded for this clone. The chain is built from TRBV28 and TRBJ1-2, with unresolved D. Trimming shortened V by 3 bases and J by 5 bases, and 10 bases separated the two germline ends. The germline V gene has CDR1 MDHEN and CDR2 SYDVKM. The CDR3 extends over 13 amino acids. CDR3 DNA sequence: TGTGCCAGCAGTTTTTGGGAGGCGTATGGCTACACCTTC. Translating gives CASSFWEAYGYTF.

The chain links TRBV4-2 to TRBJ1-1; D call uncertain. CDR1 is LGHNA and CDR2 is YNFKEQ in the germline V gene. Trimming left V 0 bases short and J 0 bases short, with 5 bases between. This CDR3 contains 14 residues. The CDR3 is CASSQEEMNTEAFF. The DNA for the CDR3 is TGTGCCAGCAGCCAAGAAGAGATGAACACTGAAGCTTTCTTT.

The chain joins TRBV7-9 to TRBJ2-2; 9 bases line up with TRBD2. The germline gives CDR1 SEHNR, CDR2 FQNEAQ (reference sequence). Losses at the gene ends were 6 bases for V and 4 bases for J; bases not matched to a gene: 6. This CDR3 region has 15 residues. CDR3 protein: CASRRAGGTTGELFF. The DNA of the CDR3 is TGTGCCAGCAGACGAGCGGGAGGCACCACCGGGGAGCTGTTTTTT.

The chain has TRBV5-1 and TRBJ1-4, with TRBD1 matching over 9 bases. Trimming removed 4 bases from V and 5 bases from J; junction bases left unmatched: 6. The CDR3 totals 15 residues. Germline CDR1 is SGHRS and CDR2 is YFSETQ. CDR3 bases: TGCGCCAGCAGCCCTGGGGACAGGGTGAATGAAAAACTGTTTTTT. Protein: CASSPGDRVNEKLFF.

The CDR3 protein is CASSSTGLNSPLHF. CDR3 DNA sequence: TGTGCCAGCAGTTCGACAGGGCTTAATTCACCCCTCCACTTT. The chain joins TRBV6-5 to TRBJ1-6; 7 bases are shared with TRBD1. Germline loops: CDR1 MNHEY, CDR2 SVGAGI. CDR3 length equals 14 residues. Trimming took 4 bases from V and 6 from J; bases not matched to a gene: 3.

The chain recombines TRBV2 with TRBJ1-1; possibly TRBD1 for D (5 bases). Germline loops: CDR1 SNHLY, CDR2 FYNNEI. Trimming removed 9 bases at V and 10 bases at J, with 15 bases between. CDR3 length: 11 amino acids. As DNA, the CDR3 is TGTGCCAGAGCCACCGGAAGGGGAGCTTTCTTT. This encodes CARATGRGAFF.

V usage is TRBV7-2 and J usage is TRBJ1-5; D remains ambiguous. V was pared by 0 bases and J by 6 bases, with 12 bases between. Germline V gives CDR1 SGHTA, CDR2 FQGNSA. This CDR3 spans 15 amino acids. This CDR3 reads CASSLAHAGFQPQHF. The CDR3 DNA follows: TGTGCCAGCAGCTTAGCGCACGCGGGCTTTCAGCCCCAGCATTTT.

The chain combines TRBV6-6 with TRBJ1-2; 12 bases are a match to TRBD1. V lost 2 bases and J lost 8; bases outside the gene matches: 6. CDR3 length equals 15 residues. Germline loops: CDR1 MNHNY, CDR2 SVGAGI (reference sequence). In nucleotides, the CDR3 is TGTGCCAGCAGTTACCCGGGACAGGGGGCAGAGGGCTACACCTTC. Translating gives CASSYPGQGAEGYTF.